The sequence of this TCR beta chain was determined in a study of post-analysis software for immune sequencing data (dated by TCRdb to the mid-2010s). In terms of the full investigation: Recorded disease courses included relapsing-remitting, secondary progressive and progressive-relapsing multiple sclerosis, with some patients lacking subtype annotation. A subset of samples was prepared in parallel using single-end sample barcoding, then pooled and co-amplified after Illumina adapter ligation. The patient repertoires were set against about 12 previously published healthy control repertoires from donors whose ages ranged from roughly 6 to 25 years. Broader findings and caveats from the paper: Patients showed significantly higher frequencies than controls for five TRBV segments, among them TRBV5-6, TRBV5-1 and TRBV20-1. Direct clustering with F measure revealed strong co-clustering of samples prepared in the same batch, which led to a batch-effect correction. Compared with controls, multiple sclerosis patients had significantly lower normalized Chao1 diversity, a finding suggesting substantial peripheral T-cell clonal expansion. The multiple sclerosis patient group was slightly younger than the control group.

To demonstrate the VDJtools post-analysis software, TCR beta repertoires were profiled from the peripheral blood of 10 to 15 young patients with multiple sclerosis. Multiple sclerosis patients were children and adolescents aged about 6 to 16 years. Of note for this clonotype: Its antigen specificity is not known. One base away there is no much larger clone; base qualities are not given.

Library creation used PCR. The sequencer was an Illumina HiSeq 2500. To reduce PCR and sequencing biases, unique molecular identifiers were built into the TCR beta cDNA libraries. Every 1 to 10 million input T cells yielded about 500,000 cDNA molecules, meaning each molecule approximated one T cell. The patient libraries were prepared and sequenced using the same protocol as the earlier healthy control dataset. Samples belonging to the same batch were prepared together, multiplexed and sequenced on a shared HiSeq lane. Per the source publication's procedure: Raw barcoded reads were processed with MIGEC, and single-read molecular identifier groups were discarded before consensus assembly and CDR3 extraction. VDJtools was used for post-analysis of the clonotype tables, and diversity was normalized by down-sampling every dataset to the size of the smallest sample. In repertoire overlap clustering, CDR3 amino acid sequences, but not nucleotide sequences, were matched to correct batch-related cross-sample contamination. TCRdb handled the public reads itself, with Q25 trimming in fastp and clone calling in MiXCR, and kept productive beta chains. Merged by CDR3 protein, the rows form single entries marked with the most common genes and DNA. The V and J calls, along with clone size, are taken from TCRdb and not from the paper's own processing. The sample table holds about 540,000 distinct CDR3 sequences, of which roughly 34% were seen once. The leading ten clones occupy 4.5% to 7.5% of the sample.

From the cysteine up to the phenylalanine, the CDR3 has a length of 12 residues. Only the CDR3 DNA stays, 36 bases, in frame from base 1. Based on the germline V gene (reference sequence), the CDR1 and CDR2 sequences are LNHNV and YYDKDF. Cut back by 3 bases and 8 bases, the V and J ends lie 9 bases apart. Sequencing input: blood. The rearranged chain carries TRBV15 and TRBJ2-3; the D gene assignment is ambiguous. The TCR comes from a girl between 2 and 17 years old with multiple sclerosis. The DNA sequence is as follows: TGTGCCACCAGCAGGGCTACCGCTACGCAGTATTTT. Its amino acids are CATSRATATQYF.